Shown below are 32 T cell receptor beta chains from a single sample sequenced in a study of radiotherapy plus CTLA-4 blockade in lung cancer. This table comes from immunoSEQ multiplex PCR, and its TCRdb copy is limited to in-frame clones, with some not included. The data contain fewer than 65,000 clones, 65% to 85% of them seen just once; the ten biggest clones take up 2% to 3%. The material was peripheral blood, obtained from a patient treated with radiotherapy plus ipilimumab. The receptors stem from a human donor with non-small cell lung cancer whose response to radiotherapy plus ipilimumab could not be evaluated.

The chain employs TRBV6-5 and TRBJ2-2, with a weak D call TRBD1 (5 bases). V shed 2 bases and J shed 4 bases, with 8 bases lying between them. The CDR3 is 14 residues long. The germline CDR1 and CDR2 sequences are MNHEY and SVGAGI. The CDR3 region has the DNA TGTGCCAGCAGTTACGACAGAGTCACCGGGGAGCTGTTTTTT. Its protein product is CASSYDRVTGELFF.

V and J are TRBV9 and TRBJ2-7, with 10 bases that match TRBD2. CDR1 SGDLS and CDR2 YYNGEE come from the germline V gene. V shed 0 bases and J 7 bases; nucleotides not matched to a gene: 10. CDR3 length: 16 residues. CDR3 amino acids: CASSVVPAGGPWEQYF. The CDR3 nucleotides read TGTGCCAGCAGCGTAGTTCCAGCGGGAGGGCCGTGGGAGCAGTACTTC.

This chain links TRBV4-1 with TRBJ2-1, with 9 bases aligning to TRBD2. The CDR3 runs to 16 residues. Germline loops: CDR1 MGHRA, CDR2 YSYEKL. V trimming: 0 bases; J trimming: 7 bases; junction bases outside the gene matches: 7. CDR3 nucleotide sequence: TGCGCCAGCAGCCAAGAGCCGGGACTAGCTTTGAATGAGCAGTTCTTC. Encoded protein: CASSQEPGLALNEQFF.

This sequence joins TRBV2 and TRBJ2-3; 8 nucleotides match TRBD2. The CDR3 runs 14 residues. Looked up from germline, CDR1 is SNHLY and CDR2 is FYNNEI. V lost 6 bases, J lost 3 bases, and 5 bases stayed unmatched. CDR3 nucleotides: TGTGCCAGCAGCGCGGGGGGTAGAACAGATACGCAGTATTTT. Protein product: CASSAGGRTDTQYF. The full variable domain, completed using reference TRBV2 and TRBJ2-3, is EPEVTQTPSHQVTQMGQEVILRCVPISNHLYFYWYRQILGQKVEFLVSFYNNEISEKSEIFDDQFSVERPDGSNFTLKIRSTKLEDSAMYFCASSAGGRTDTQYFGPGTRLTVL.

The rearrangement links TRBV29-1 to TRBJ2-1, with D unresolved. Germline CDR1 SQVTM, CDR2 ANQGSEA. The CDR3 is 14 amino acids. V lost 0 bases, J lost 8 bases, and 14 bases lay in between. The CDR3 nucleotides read TGCAGCGTTGAAGATCCGATACTCCCCGATGAGCAGTTCTTC. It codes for CSVEDPILPDEQFF.

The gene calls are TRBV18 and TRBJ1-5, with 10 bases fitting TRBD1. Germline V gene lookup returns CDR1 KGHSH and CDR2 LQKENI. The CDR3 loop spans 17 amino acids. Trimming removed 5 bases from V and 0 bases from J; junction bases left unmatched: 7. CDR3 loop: CASSLMGTGDSNQPQHF. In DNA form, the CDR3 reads TGTGCCAGCTCATTAATGGGGACAGGGGATAGCAATCAGCCCCAGCATTTT. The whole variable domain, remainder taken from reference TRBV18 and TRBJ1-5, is NAGVMQNPRHLVRRRGQEARLRCSPMKGHSHVYWYRQLPEEGLKFMVYLQKENIIDESGMPKERFSAEFPKEGPSILRIQQVVRGDSAAYFCASSLMGTGDSNQPQHFGDGTRLSIL.

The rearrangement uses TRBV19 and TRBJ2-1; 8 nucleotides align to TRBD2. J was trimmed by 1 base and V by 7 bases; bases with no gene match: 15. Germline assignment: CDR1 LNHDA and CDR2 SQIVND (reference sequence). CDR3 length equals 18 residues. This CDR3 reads CASTLGLTSGGSYNEQFF. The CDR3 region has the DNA TGTGCCAGTACCCTGGGCCTTACTAGCGGTGGGTCCTACAATGAGCAGTTCTTC. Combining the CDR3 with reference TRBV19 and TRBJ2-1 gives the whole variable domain DGGITQSPKYLFRKEGQNVTLSCEQNLNHDAMYWYRQDPGQGLRLIYYSQIVNDFQKGDIAEGYSVSREKKESFPLTVTSAQKNPTAFYLCASTLGLTSGGSYNEQFFGPGTRLTVL.

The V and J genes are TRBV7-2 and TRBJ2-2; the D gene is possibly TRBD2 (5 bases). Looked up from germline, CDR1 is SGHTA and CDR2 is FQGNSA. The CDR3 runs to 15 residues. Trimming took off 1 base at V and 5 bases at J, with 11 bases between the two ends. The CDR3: CASSLGGAGTGELFF. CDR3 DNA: TGTGCCAGCAGCTTAGGGGGAGCAGGAACCGGGGAGCTGTTTTTT.

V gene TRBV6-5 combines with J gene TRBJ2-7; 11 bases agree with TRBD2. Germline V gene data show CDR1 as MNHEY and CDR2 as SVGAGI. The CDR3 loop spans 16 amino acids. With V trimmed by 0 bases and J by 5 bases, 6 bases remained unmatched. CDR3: CASSYSLAGGLNEQYF. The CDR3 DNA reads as TGTGCCAGCAGTTACTCTCTAGCGGGAGGTCTGAACGAGCAGTACTTC.

The CDR3 sequence is CASSEGGQGLKPQHF. In nucleotides, the CDR3 is TGTGCCAGCAGTGAAGGGGGTCAGGGGTTGAAGCCCCAGCATTTT. This chain joins TRBV2 and TRBJ1-5; maybe TRBD1 (6 bases). This CDR3 spans 15 amino acids. Per germline, CDR1 SNHLY and CDR2 FYNNEI. Trimming removed 1 base at V and 8 bases at J, with 15 bases between.

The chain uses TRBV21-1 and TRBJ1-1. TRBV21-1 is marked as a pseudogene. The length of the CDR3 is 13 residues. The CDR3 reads CASSQRSGTEAFF. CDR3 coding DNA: TGTGCCAGCAGCCAAAGGTCGGGGACTGAAGCTTTCTTT.

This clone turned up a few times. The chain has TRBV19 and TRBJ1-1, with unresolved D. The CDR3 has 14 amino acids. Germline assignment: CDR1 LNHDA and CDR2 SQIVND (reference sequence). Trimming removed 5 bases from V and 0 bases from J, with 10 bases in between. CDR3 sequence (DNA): TGTGCCAGTAGTCTTGGGAGCGTGAACACTGAAGCTTTCTTT. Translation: CASSLGSVNTEAFF.

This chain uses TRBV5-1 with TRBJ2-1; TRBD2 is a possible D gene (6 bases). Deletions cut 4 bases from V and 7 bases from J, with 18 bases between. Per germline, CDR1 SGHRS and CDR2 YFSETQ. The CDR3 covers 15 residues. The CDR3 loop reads CASSPPDTGGNEQFF. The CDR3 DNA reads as TGCGCCAGCAGCCCCCCGGACACTGGGGGGAATGAGCAGTTCTTC.

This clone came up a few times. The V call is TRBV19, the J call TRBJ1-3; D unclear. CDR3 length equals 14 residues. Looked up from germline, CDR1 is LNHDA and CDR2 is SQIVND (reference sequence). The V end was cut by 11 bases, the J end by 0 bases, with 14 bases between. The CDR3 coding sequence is TGTGCCTCCAAACACAGACCCTCTGGAAACACCATATATTTT. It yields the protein CASKHRPSGNTIYF.

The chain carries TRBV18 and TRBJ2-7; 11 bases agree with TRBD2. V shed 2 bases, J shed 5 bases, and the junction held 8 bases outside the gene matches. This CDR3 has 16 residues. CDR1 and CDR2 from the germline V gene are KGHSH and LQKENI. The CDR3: CASSPTSGGLLDEQYF. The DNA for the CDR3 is TGTGCCAGCTCACCAACTAGCGGGGGCCTCCTGGACGAGCAGTACTTC.

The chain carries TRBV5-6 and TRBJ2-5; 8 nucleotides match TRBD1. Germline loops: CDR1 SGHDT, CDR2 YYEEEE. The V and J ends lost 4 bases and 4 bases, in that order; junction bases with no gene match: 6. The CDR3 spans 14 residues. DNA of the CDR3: TGTGCCAGCAGCCGCCTCAGGGGGCTAGAGACCCAGTACTTC. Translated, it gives CASSRLRGLETQYF.

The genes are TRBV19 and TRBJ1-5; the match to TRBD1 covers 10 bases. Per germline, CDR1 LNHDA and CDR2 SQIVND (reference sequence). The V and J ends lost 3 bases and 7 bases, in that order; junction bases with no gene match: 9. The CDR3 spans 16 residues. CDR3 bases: TGTGCCAGTAGTATCGGGGGGACAGGGGCGGAGCAGCCCCAGCATTTT. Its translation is CASSIGGTGAEQPQHF.

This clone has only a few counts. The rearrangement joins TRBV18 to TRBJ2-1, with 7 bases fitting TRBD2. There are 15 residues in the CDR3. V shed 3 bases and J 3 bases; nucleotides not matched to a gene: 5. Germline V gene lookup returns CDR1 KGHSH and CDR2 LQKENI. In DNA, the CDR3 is TGTGCCAGCTCACCTTGGGGCGGGAGCTACAATGAGCAGTTCTTC. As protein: CASSPWGGSYNEQFF. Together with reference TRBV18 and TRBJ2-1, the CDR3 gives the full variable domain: NAGVMQNPRHLVRRRGQEARLRCSPMKGHSHVYWYRQLPEEGLKFMVYLQKENIIDESGMPKERFSAEFPKEGPSILRIQQVVRGDSAAYFCASSPWGGSYNEQFFGPGTRLTVL.

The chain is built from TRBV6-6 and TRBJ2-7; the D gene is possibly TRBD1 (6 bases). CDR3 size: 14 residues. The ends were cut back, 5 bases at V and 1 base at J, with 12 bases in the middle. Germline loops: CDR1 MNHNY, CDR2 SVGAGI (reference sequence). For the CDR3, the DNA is TGTGCCAGCAGTATCACAGGGTCATCCTACGAGCAGTACTTC. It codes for CASSITGSSYEQYF.

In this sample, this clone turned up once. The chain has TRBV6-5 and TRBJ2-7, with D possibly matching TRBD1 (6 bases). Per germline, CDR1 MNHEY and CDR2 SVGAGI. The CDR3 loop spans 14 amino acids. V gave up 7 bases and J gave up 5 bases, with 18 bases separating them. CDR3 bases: TGTGCCAGCAAGGGTCGGGCAGGGGCCAACGAGCAGTACTTC. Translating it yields CASKGRAGANEQYF.

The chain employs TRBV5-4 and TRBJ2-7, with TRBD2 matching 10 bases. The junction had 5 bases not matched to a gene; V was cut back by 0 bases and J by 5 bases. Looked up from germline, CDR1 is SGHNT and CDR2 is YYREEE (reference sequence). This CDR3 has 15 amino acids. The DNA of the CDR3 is TGTGCCAGCAGCTTGGCACCTAGCGGGAGCAACGAGCAGTACTTC. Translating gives CASSLAPSGSNEQYF.

The CDR3 DNA is TGCGCCAGCAGCTTGGACAGTTCTAATTCACCCCTCCACTTT. Translation gives CASSLDSSNSPLHF. This chain links TRBV5-1 with TRBJ1-6, with D uncertain. Germline V gives CDR1 SGHRS, CDR2 YFSETQ. Between the trimmed V and J ends, which lost 0 bases and 6 bases, there was a span of 7 bases. There are 14 residues in the CDR3.

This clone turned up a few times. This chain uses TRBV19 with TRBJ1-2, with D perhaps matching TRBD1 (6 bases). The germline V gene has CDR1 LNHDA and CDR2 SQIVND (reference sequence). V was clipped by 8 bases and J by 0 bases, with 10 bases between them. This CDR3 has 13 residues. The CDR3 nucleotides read TGTGCCAGTTGCAGGGGATCTAACTATGGCTACACCTTC. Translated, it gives CASCRGSNYGYTF.

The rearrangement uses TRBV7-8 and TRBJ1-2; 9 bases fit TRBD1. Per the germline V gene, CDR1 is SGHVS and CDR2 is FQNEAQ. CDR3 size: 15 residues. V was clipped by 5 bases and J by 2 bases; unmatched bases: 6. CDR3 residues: CASSLAGQGNYGYTF. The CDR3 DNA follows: TGTGCCAGCAGCCTGGCGGGACAGGGCAACTATGGCTACACCTTC. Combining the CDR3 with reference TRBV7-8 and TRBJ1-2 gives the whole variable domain GAGVSQSPRYKVAKRGQDVALRCDPISGHVSLFWYQQALGQGPEFLTYFQNEAQLDKSGLPSDRFFAERPEGSVSTLKIQRTQQEDSAVYLCASSLAGQGNYGYTFGSGTRLTVV.

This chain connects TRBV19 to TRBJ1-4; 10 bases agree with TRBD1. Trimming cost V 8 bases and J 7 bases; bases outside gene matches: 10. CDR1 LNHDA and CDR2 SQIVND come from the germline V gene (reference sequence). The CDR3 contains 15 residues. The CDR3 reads CASRRTGTGVEKLFF. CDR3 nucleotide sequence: TGTGCCAGTCGAAGAACCGGGACAGGGGTTGAAAAACTGTTTTTT.

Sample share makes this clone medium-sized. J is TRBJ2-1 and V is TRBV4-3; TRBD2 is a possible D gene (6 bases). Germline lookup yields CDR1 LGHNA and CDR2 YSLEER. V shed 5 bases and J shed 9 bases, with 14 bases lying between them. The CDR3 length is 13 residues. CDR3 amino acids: CASSAFEEGEQFF. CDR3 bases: TGCGCCAGCAGCGCCTTTGAGGAGGGTGAGCAGTTCTTC.

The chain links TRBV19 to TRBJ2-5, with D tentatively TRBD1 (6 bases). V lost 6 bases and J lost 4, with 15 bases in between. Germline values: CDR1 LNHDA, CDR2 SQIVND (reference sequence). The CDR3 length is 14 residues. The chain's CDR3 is CASSDSEGGETQYF. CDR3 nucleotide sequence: TGTGCCAGTAGCGACTCGGAAGGGGGAGAGACCCAGTACTTC.

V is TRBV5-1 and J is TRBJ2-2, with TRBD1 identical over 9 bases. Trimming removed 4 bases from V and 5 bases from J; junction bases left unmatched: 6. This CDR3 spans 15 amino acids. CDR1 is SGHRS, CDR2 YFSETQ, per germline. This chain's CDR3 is CASSRQGDRTGELFF. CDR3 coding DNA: TGCGCCAGCAGCAGACAGGGGGATAGGACCGGGGAGCTGTTTTTT.

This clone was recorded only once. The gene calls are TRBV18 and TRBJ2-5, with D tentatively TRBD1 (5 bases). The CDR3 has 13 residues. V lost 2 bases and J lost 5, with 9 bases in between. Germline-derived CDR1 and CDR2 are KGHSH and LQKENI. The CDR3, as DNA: TGTGCCAGCTCACCAGGGGCGGCGGAGACCCAGTACTTC. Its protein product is CASSPGAAETQYF.

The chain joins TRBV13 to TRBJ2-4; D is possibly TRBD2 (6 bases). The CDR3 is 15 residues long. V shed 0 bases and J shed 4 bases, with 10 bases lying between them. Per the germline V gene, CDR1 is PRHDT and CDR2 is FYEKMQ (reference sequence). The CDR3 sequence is CASSLGPGSKNIQYF. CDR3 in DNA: TGTGCCAGCAGCTTAGGGCCCGGGAGTAAAAACATTCAGTACTTC. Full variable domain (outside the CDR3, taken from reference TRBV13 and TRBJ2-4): AAGVIQSPRHLIKEKRETATLKCYPIPRHDTVYWYQQGPGQDPQFLISFYEKMQSDKGSIPDRFSAQQFSDYHSELNMSSLELGDSALYFCASSLGPGSKNIQYFGAGTRLSVL.

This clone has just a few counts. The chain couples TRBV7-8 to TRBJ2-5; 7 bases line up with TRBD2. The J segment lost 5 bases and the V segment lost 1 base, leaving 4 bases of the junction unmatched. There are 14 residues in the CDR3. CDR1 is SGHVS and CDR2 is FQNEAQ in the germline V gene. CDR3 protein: CASSLVGGGETQYF. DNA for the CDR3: TGTGCCAGCAGCTTAGTCGGGGGAGGGGAGACCCAGTACTTC.

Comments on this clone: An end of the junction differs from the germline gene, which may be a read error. DNA of the CDR3: TGCGCCAGCAGCTATTACCTGCAGGGGTCTTTAGACTTC. Protein product: CASSYYLQGSLDF. V is TRBV4-3 and J is TRBJ2-7, with D perhaps matching TRBD1 (6 bases). CDR3 size: 13 residues. Looked up from germline, CDR1 is LGHNA and CDR2 is YSLEER.